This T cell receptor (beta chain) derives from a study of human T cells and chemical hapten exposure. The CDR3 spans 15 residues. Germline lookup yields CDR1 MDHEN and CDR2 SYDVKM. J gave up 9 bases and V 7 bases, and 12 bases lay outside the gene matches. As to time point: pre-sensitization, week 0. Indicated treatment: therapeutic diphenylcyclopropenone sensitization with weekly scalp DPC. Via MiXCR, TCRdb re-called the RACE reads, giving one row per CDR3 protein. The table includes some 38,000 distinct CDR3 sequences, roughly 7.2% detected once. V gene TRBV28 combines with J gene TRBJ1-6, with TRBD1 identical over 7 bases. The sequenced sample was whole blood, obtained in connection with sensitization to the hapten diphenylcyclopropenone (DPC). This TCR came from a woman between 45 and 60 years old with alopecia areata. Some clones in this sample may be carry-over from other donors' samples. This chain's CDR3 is CASIPQGVKRSPLHF. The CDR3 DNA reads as TGTGCCAGCATTCCTCAGGGGGTTAAACGTTCACCCCTCCACTTT.